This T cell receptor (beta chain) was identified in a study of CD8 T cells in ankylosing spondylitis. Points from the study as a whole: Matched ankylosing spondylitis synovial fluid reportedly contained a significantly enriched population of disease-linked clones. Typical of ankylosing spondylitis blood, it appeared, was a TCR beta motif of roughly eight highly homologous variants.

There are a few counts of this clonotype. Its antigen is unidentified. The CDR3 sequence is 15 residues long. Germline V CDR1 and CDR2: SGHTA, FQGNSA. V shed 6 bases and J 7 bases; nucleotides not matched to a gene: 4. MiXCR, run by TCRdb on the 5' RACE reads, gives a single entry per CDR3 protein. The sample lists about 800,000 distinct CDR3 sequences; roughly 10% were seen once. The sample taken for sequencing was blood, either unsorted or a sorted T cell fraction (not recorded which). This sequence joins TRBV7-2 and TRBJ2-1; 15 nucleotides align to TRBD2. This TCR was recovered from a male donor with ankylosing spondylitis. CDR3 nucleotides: TGTGCCAGCAGACCTGGACTAGCGGGAGGGAATGAGCAGTTCTTC. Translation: CASRPGLAGGNEQFF.